The 15 T cell receptor beta chains in this list originate from one sample, sequenced in a study of blood T cell repertoires in COVID-19. Sequencing was performed with immunoSEQ multiplex PCR; in TCRdb, only in-frame clones are kept and a portion is missing. The sample contains 37,000 or so clones, more than 70% of which appear only once. Material for sequencing was peripheral blood. These receptors were obtained from a man aged 60 to 69 with acute or convalescent COVID-19.

In its sample, this clone ranks as medium-sized. This sequence joins TRBV9 and TRBJ2-7; 9 bases line up with TRBD2. The CDR3 extends over 14 amino acids. With 2 bases clipped from V and 3 bases from J, the junction kept 3 bases outside the gene matches. Germline V gene sequence: CDR1 SGDLS, CDR2 YYNGEE. The CDR3 protein is CASSVSGSFYEQYF. The CDR3 region has the DNA TGTGCCAGCAGCGTTAGCGGGAGTTTCTACGAGCAGTACTTC.

The DNA of the CDR3 is TGTGCCATCAGCCAGGGAGGCAATGAGCAGTTCTTC. The encoded protein is CAISQGGNEQFF. The chain uses TRBV10-3 and TRBJ2-1; D is perhaps TRBD2 (6 bases). Germline loops: CDR1 ENHRY, CDR2 SYGVKD. Trimming took 6 bases from V and 6 from J, leaving 9 bases between them. The CDR3 is 12 amino acids.

The chain carries TRBV6-2 or TRBV6-3 and TRBJ2-7, with a possible D match to TRBD1 (5 bases). With 0 bases removed from V and 4 bases from J, the gap between germline ends came to 13 bases. CDR1 MNHEY and CDR2 SVGEGT come from the germline V gene. The CDR3 contains 15 residues. In DNA, the CDR3 is TGTGCCAGCAGTTACTCGGTACCAGGGTTTTACGAGCAGTACTTC. Protein sequence: CASSYSVPGFYEQYF.

This rearrangement joins TRBV10-3 to TRBJ2-1, with 12 bases matching TRBD2. CDR3 length: 16 residues. Germline V gene sequence: CDR1 ENHRY, CDR2 SYGVKD. Trimming cost V 0 bases and J 4 bases; bases outside gene matches: 1. The CDR3 DNA sequence: TGTGCCATCAGTGAGTCCGGGACTAGCGGGTACAATGAGCAGTTCTTC. Translating gives CAISESGTSGYNEQFF.

The CDR3 nucleotides are TGCAGCGGAGGAGGCGGGGGAGCTGGAAACACCATATATTTT. It encodes CSGGGGGAGNTIYF. The V gene is TRBV29-1, the J gene TRBJ1-3; D is possibly TRBD1 (5 bases). Per germline, CDR1 SQVTM and CDR2 ANQGSEA. V was shortened by 7 bases and J by 2 bases, with 15 bases between the two germline ends. The CDR3 sequence is 14 residues long.

This clone came up once. The chain couples TRBV28 to TRBJ1-5; no clear D gene. V was pared by 4 bases and J by 5 bases, with 6 bases between. Germline V gives CDR1 MDHEN, CDR2 SYDVKM. CDR3 size: 12 residues. CDR3 sequence (DNA): TGTGCCAGCAGTTCTATACATCAGCCCCAGCATTTT. Translating it yields CASSSIHQPQHF.

The J gene is TRBJ2-5, the V gene TRBV5-1; the D gene is possibly TRBD1 (6 bases). This CDR3 comprises 14 residues. With 4 bases removed from V and 2 bases from J, the gap between germline ends came to 12 bases. Germline CDR1 SGHRS, CDR2 YFSETQ. CDR3 region: CASSLTGIQETQYF. The DNA for the CDR3 is TGCGCCAGCAGCCTAACAGGGATTCAAGAGACCCAGTACTTC.

The V gene is TRBV5-6, the J gene TRBJ2-5, with 8 bases matching TRBD2. Trimming removed 4 bases from V and 1 base from J; junction bases left unmatched: 12. The CDR3 extends over 17 amino acids. The germline V gene has CDR1 SGHDT and CDR2 YYEEEE. The DNA of the CDR3 is TGTGCCAGCAGCACCTCGACTAGCGAAAGACTCCAAGAGACCCAGTACTTC. Translating gives CASSTSTSERLQETQYF.

V is TRBV11-3 and J is TRBJ2-7; 9 bases fit TRBD1. The ends lost 5 bases at V and 1 base at J; junction bases unmatched: 6. Germline V gene data show CDR1 as SGHNT and CDR2 as YENEEA. The CDR3 has 15 amino acids. DNA for the CDR3: TGTGCCAGCAGCCAGGGGGACAGGGTTTCCTACGAGCAGTACTTC. Its protein is CASSQGDRVSYEQYF.

V gene TRBV28 combines with J gene TRBJ2-7; TRBD2 aligns across 7 bases. The CDR3 is 15 amino acids. Germline CDR1 is MDHEN and CDR2 is SYDVKM. V lost 2 bases to trimming and J lost 5 bases; unmatched junction nucleotides: 9. CDR3 loop: CASSLPGGGFHEQYF. Written as DNA, the CDR3 is TGTGCCAGCAGTTTACCCGGGGGAGGGTTCCACGAGCAGTACTTC.

This clone was detected only a few times. This chain uses TRBV19 with TRBJ2-7; TRBD2 agrees at 8 bases. V lost 5 bases and J lost 6; bases outside the gene matches: 15. Germline-derived CDR1 and CDR2 are LNHDA and SQIVND (reference sequence). The length of the CDR3 is 16 residues. CDR3 bases: TGTGCCAGTAGTCCTCCCGGGACTAGGCGTGAGAGCGAGCAGTACTTC. Amino acids: CASSPPGTRRESEQYF.

This rearrangement joins TRBV9 to TRBJ2-3, with TRBD2 matching over 8 bases. This CDR3 has 16 amino acids. Losses at the gene ends were 5 bases for V and 1 base for J; bases not matched to a gene: 9. Germline V gene data show CDR1 as SGDLS and CDR2 as YYNGEE. The CDR3 sequence is CASSTSRGRRTDTQYF. The CDR3 DNA reads TGTGCCAGCAGTACATCTCGCGGGAGGCGCACAGATACGCAGTATTTT.

The CDR3 is CASSQPREGLAGVFNEQFF. In nucleotides, the CDR3 is TGCGCCAGCAGCCAACCACGGGAAGGACTAGCGGGAGTTTTCAATGAGCAGTTCTTC. The V and J genes are TRBV4-3 and TRBJ2-1; TRBD2 matches 13 bases. In germline, CDR1 is LGHNA, CDR2 YSLEER. The CDR3 consists of 19 residues. J gave up 6 bases and V 2 bases, and 13 bases lay outside the gene matches.

The gene calls are TRBV24-1 and TRBJ1-1; D not certain. The CDR3 runs 13 residues. Germline CDR1 is KGHDR and CDR2 is SFDVKD. The V gene lost 1 base and the J gene lost 3 bases, with 5 bases spanning the gap. CDR3 sequence: CATSDFGYTEAFF. The CDR3 nucleotides are TGTGCCACCAGTGATTTCGGGTACACTGAAGCTTTCTTT.

This chain uses TRBV6-5 with TRBJ2-1; 8 bases match TRBD1. J lost 6 bases, V lost 6 bases, and 1 base had no gene match. Germline loops: CDR1 MNHEY, CDR2 SVGAGI. The CDR3 contains 12 residues. Written as DNA, the CDR3 is TGTGCCAGCAGGACAGGGGTCAATGAGCAGTTCTTC. As protein: CASRTGVNEQFF.